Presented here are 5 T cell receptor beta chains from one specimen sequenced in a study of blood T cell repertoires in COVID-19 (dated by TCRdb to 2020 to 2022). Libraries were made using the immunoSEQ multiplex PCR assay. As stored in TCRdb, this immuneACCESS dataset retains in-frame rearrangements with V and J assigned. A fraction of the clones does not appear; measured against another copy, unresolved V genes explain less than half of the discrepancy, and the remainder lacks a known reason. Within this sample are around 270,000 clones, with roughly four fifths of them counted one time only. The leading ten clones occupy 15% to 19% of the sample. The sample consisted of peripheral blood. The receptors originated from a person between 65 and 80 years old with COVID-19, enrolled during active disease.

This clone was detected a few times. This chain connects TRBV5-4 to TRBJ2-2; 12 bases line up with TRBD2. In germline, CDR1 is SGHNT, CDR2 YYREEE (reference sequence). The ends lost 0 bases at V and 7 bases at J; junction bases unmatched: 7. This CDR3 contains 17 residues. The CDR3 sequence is CASSLATSGSVGGELFF. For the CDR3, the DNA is TGTGCCAGCAGCTTGGCGACTAGCGGGAGTGTAGGCGGGGAGCTGTTTTTT.

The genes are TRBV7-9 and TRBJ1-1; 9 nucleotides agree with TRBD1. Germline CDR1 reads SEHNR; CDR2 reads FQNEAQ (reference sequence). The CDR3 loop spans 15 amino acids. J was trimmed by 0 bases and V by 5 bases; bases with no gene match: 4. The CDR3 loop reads CASSQRQGVNTEAFF. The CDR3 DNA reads TGTGCCAGCAGCCAGAGACAGGGGGTGAACACTGAAGCTTTCTTT.

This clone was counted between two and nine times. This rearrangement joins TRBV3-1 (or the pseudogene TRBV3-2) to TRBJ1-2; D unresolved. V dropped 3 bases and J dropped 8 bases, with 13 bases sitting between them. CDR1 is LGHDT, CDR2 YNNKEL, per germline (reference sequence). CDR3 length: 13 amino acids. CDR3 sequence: CASSHRGTGGYTF. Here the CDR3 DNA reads TGTGCCAGCAGCCACCGAGGAACCGGAGGCTACACCTTC.

CDR3 amino acids: CSVPSPLTASYEQYF. CDR3 in DNA: TGCAGCGTCCCTTCCCCTCTGACAGCCTCCTACGAGCAGTACTTC. The rearrangement links TRBV29-1 to TRBJ2-7; possible D gene TRBD1, 5 bases. CDR1 and CDR2 from the germline V gene are SQVTM and ANQGSEA. V shed 6 bases and J shed 0 bases, with 18 bases lying between them. This CDR3 is built from 15 residues.

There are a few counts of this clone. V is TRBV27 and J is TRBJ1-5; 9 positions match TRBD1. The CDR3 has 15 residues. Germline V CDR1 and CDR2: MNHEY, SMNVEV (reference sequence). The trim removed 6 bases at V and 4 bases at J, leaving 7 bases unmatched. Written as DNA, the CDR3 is TGTGCCAGCAGCCTGGGACAGGGAAGAAATCAGCCCCAGCATTTT. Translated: CASSLGQGRNQPQHF.